Listed below are T cell receptor beta chains from one sample, sequenced in a study of blood T cell repertoires in COVID-19. The assay was immunoSEQ multiplex PCR, and TCRdb's table has in-frame clones only and misses some. This table holds tens of thousands of clones, 82% found once. Sequenced input: peripheral blood. Every receptor here comes from a woman over 75 with acute or convalescent COVID-19. Each CDR3 is given with its conserved first and last residue. The D gene is left open where the match is weak. Size tells how often a clone was seen (once, few, many) or the class of an expanded clone, and some rows leave it out.

>TRBV29-1|TRBJ2-3|.|.
CSVSSTSTDTQYF
TGCAGCGTTTCTAGTACAAGCACAGATACGCAGTATTTT
>TRBV27|TRBJ2-1|.|.
CASRGEGGPVNEQFF
TGTGCCAGCAGGGGCGAGGGAGGACCTGTCAATGAGCAGTTCTTC
>TRBV12-3/TRBV12-4|TRBJ2-1|.|.
CASSSGVASEQFF
TGTGCCAGCAGTTCCGGGGTAGCGAGTGAGCAGTTCTTC
>TRBV30|TRBJ1-1|.|.
CAWSVTNTEAFF
TGTGCCTGGAGTGTAACTAACACTGAAGCTTTCTTT
>TRBV19|TRBJ1-5|TRBD1|.
CASSQPQGAHQPQHF
TGTGCCAGTTCCCAGCCCCAGGGGGCACATCAGCCCCAGCATTTT
>TRBV29-1|TRBJ2-2|.|once
CSVEGAPNTGELFF
TGCAGCGTTGAGGGGGCGCCGAACACCGGGGAGCTGTTTTTT
>TRBV28|TRBJ1-1|.|.
CASSLSQGAEAFF
TGTGCCAGCAGTTTATCACAGGGTGCTGAAGCTTTCTTT
>TRBV12-2|TRBJ1-4|.|few
CASRLGSVGGLF
TGTGCAAGTCGCTTAGGGTCTGTGGGAGGTCTTTTT
>TRBV9|TRBJ2-3|TRBD2|.
CASSVLAGGLTDTQYF
TGTGCCAGCAGCGTCCTAGCGGGAGGCCTCACAGATACGCAGTATTTT
>TRBV19|TRBJ2-7|.|.
CASSPDRSYEQYF
TGTGCCAGTAGCCCGGACAGATCCTACGAGCAGTACTTC
>TRBV19|TRBJ1-5|.|.
CASSMDDSYSNQPQHF
TGTGCCAGTAGTATGGATGACAGCTATAGCAATCAGCCCCAGCATTTT
>TRBV24-1|TRBJ2-3|.|.
CATSDLYTDTQYF
TGTGCCACCAGTGATCTCTACACAGATACGCAGTATTTT
>TRBV28|TRBJ2-7|.|.
CATARYEQYF
TGTGCCACCGCCCGGTACGAGCAGTACTTC
>TRBV6-2/TRBV6-3|TRBJ1-1|.|.
CASSYHGGMNTEAFF
TGTGCCAGCAGTTATCACGGGGGGATGAACACTGAAGCTTTCTTT
>TRBV11-2|TRBJ2-5|.|.
CASSLEWGGAETQYF
TGTGCCAGCAGCTTAGAGTGGGGGGGGGCAGAGACCCAGTACTTC
>TRBV10-3|TRBJ2-3|.|.
CAISDGTRSGTDTQYF
TGTGCCATCAGTGACGGAACGCGGAGTGGCACAGATACGCAGTATTTT
>TRBV6-5|TRBJ1-1|.|few
CASSFGGVRNTEAFF
TGTGCCAGCAGTTTTGGGGGGGTGAGGAACACTGAAGCTTTCTTT
>TRBV6-2/TRBV6-3|TRBJ2-3|TRBD2|.
CASSRTSGSPDTQYF
TGTGCCAGCAGTAGGACTAGCGGGAGCCCAGATACGCAGTATTTT